The rows below give T cell receptor beta chains drawn from one sample of a study of T-cell memory formation after mild COVID-19. TCRdb re-called the 5' RACE reads with MiXCR, one entry per CDR3 protein. This table has 540,000 or so distinct CDR3 sequences, 20% appearing once. Sequenced sample: PBMCs or a T cell subset sorted from them (not recorded which). These receptors were taken from an adult woman who had mild COVID-19 (a few samples of this study predate the infection). Cell type and time point are not known. Each CDR3 is given with its conserved first and last residue. Each record gives: CDR3 protein, CDR3 DNA, D gene, J gene, clone size, V gene. D genes are given only for firm matches. The size of a clone is reported for some rows only, either as once, few or many, or as a class for expanded clones.

CASSPTFGDASTDTQYF	TGTGCCAGCTCACCTACTTTCGGGGACGCTAGCACAGATACGCAGTATTTT	NA	TRBJ2-3	NA	TRBV18
CAINPTTGSYGYTF	TGTGCCATCAACCCTACGACAGGGTCGTATGGCTACACCTTC	TRBD1	TRBJ1-2	few	TRBV10-3
CASSEGVVPNQPQHF	TGTGCCAGCAGTGAAGGCGTCGTCCCCAATCAGCCCCAGCATTTT	NA	TRBJ1-5	NA	TRBV6-1
CASSFSGGSQETQYF	TGCGCCAGCAGCTTTTCAGGGGGTAGCCAAGAGACCCAGTACTTC	TRBD1	TRBJ2-5	NA	TRBV5-1
CASSLAVASGSYNEQFF	TGTGCCAGCAGCTTAGCGGTGGCTAGCGGCAGTTACAATGAGCAGTTCTTC	TRBD2	TRBJ2-1	NA	TRBV7-2
CASSFWRGTGVLHEQFF	TGTGCCAGCAGCTTCTGGAGGGGGACAGGGGTTTTACATGAGCAGTTCTTC	TRBD1	TRBJ2-1	NA	TRBV7-2
CASSLSGGDPYEQYF	TGTGCCAGCAGCTTAAGCGGGGGGGACCCCTACGAGCAGTACTTC	TRBD2	TRBJ2-7	few	TRBV7-8
CASSPFQRRGLLMNTEAFF	TGTGCCAGCAGTCCATTCCAACGCCGGGGCTTACTAATGAACACTGAAGCTTTCTTT	NA	TRBJ1-1	NA	TRBV27
CSARALVSTSGYTF	TGCAGTGCTAGAGCACTGGTATCTACGTCTGGCTACACCTTC	NA	TRBJ1-2	few	TRBV20-1
CASSPRTDQRNSPLHF	TGTGCCAGCAGCCCCCGGACAGATCAGCGGAATTCACCCCTCCACTTT	NA	TRBJ1-6	few	TRBV9
CASSFIGRAGDSEAFF	TGCGCCAGCAGCTTCATCGGTCGGGCAGGGGACTCTGAAGCTTTCTTT	NA	TRBJ1-1	few	TRBV5-1
CASSLLYSGFGTDTQYF	TGTGCCAGCAGCTTATTGTATTCGGGGTTCGGGACAGATACGCAGTATTTT	NA	TRBJ2-3	NA	TRBV7-6
CATSDSGFAFTF	TGTGCCACCAGTGACTCCGGGTTTGCCTTCACCTTC	NA	TRBJ1-2	NA	TRBV24-1
CASSQIGQGPEYSGNTIYF	TGCGCCAGCAGCCAGATCGGACAGGGGCCTGAGTACTCTGGAAACACCATATATTTT	TRBD1	TRBJ1-3	NA	TRBV4-1
CASSLIAGNEQYF	TGCGCCAGCAGCTTGATAGCGGGGAACGAGCAGTACTTC	TRBD2	TRBJ2-7	NA	TRBV5-1
CASSGDGSGNTIYF	TGTGCCAGCAGTGGAGATGGTTCTGGAAACACCATATATTTT	NA	TRBJ1-3	few	TRBV12-3/TRBV12-4
CASSHPGLARFETQYF	TGTGCCAGCAGTCACCCGGGACTAGCTAGGTTCGAGACCCAGTACTTC	TRBD2	TRBJ2-5	NA	TRBV9
CASSYGQLDRVQPYGYTF	TGTGCCAGCAGTTACGGACAACTGGACAGGGTCCAGCCCTATGGCTACACCTTC	TRBD1	TRBJ1-2	NA	TRBV6-5
CASSSGLGATVEQYF	TGTGCCAGCAGCTCTGGACTCGGGGCTACGGTCGAGCAGTACTTC	NA	TRBJ2-7	NA	TRBV7-9
CASSDKFSEGPPNYGYTF	TGTGCCAGCAGCGATAAGTTCTCGGAGGGACCACCCAACTATGGCTACACCTTC	NA	TRBJ1-2	NA	TRBV11-2
CASSQSQTGGYEQYF	TGCGCCAGCAGCCAATCCCAGACAGGGGGCTACGAGCAGTACTTC	TRBD1	TRBJ2-7	few	TRBV4-1
CAWSPQSDRDTEAFF	TGTGCCTGGAGTCCTCAATCTGACAGGGACACTGAAGCTTTCTTT	TRBD1	TRBJ1-1	NA	TRBV30
CATSSVRGQGYEQYF	TGTGCCACCAGCAGTGTTCGCGGGCAGGGGTACGAGCAGTACTTC	NA	TRBJ2-7	NA	TRBV15
CASSLRGAGGYEQYF	TGTGCCAGCAGCTTACGGGGAGCCGGAGGCTACGAGCAGTACTTC	NA	TRBJ2-7	many	TRBV7-9
CAASSPHGEQYF	TGTGCCGCATCATCCCCCCATGGGGAGCAGTACTTC	NA	TRBJ2-7	few	TRBV10-3
CASSEWREAFF	TGTGCCAGCAGCGAGTGGCGTGAAGCTTTCTTT	NA	TRBJ1-1	few	TRBV7-9
CASSPDGNSPLHF	TGTGCCAGCAGCCCAGACGGGAATTCACCCCTCCACTTT	NA	TRBJ1-6	few	TRBV7-3
CASRQGLLQGAAGELFF	TGTGCCAGCAGGCAGGGGCTCCTACAGGGGGCGGCCGGGGAGCTGTTTTTT	TRBD1	TRBJ2-2	few	TRBV7-6
CASSYRGSGNTEAFF	TGCGCCAGCAGTTACAGGGGAAGCGGGAACACTGAAGCTTTCTTT	TRBD1	TRBJ1-1	NA	TRBV5-1
CASSQDSRGSYEQYF	TGCGCCAGCAGCCAAGATAGCAGGGGGTCCTACGAGCAGTACTTC	TRBD1	TRBJ2-7	NA	TRBV4-3